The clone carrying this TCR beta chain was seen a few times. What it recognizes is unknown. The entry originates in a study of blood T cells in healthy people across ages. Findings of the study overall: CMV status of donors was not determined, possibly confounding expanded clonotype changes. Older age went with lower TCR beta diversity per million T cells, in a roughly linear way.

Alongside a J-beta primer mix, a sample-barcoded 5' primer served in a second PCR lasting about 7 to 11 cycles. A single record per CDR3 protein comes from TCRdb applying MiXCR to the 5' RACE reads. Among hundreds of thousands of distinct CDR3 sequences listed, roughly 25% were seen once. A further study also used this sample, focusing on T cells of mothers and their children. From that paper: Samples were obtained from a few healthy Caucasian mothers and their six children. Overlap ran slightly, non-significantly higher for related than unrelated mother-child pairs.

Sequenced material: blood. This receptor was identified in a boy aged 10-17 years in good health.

CDR3 amino acids: CASRGGNEQYF. CDR3 nucleotide sequence: TGCGCCAGCAGGGGTGGCAACGAGCAGTACTTC. V is TRBV4-1 and J is TRBJ2-1; D gene unclear. The J call may be incorrect, as the DNA end agrees better with TRBJ2-7. Germline CDR1 reads MGHRA; CDR2 reads YSYEKL. This CDR3 has 11 amino acids.